A selection of T cell receptor beta chains follows, all from one sample in a study of blood T cell repertoires in COVID-19. Sequenced by immunoSEQ multiplex PCR; TCRdb stores in-frame clones only, minus some. Among about 130,000 clones listed, roughly 79% were seen once. The sequenced sample was peripheral blood. Receptors originate from a human donor in a cohort sampled during active COVID-19. The CDR3 runs from the conserved cysteine through the conserved F or W. A D gene is named only where the DNA matches it firmly. The size field is filled for only some rows; it gives once, few, many or a size class.

J gene | V gene | clone size | D gene | CDR3 protein | CDR3 DNA
TRBJ1-5 | TRBV19 | NA | NA | CASKRVGGSYSNQPQHF | TGTGCCAGTAAACGGGTCGGCGGGAGTTATAGCAATCAGCCCCAGCATTTT
TRBJ2-5 | TRBV5-1 | NA | TRBD1 | CASSSTGVSATQYF | TGCGCCAGCAGCTCCACAGGGGTCTCGGCGACCCAGTACTTC
TRBJ2-5 | TRBV7-9 | NA | TRBD1 | CASSSQGQFQETQYF | TGTGCCAGCAGCTCCCAGGGACAGTTCCAAGAGACCCAGTACTTC
TRBJ1-5 | TRBV5-1 | NA | NA | CASRGRGNSNQPQHF | TGCGCCAGCAGGGGTAGGGGGAATAGCAATCAGCCCCAGCATTTT
TRBJ1-2 | TRBV2 | few | NA | CASSAEFNYGYTF | TGTGCCAGCAGTGCGGAGTTTAACTATGGCTACACCTTC
TRBJ2-1 | TRBV7-8 | few | NA | CASSLARSEAEQFF | TGTGCCAGCAGCTTAGCGCGGAGTGAGGCTGAGCAGTTCTTC
TRBJ2-5 | TRBV15 | NA | TRBD2 | CATSGLAGLSETQYF | TGTGCCACCAGCGGACTAGCGGGGCTTTCAGAGACCCAGTACTTC
TRBJ2-4 | TRBV9 | NA | TRBD1 | CASSGTGLDIQYF | TGTGCCAGCAGCGGGACAGGGTTGGACATTCAGTACTTC
TRBJ1-5 | TRBV7-8 | NA | NA | CASSLGRPSNQPQHF | TGTGCCAGCAGCTTAGGCAGGCCCTCCAATCAGCCCCAGCATTTT
TRBJ2-7 | TRBV5-5 | NA | NA | CASSRNRVRGSYEQYF | TGTGCCAGCAGCCGGAACAGGGTCCGCGGATCCTACGAGCAGTACTTC
TRBJ1-4 | TRBV7-9 | few | NA | CASSFGRGSEKLFF | TGTGCCAGCAGCTTCGGTAGGGGAAGTGAAAAACTGTTTTTT
TRBJ1-1 | TRBV6-5 | NA | TRBD1 | CASRTGALNTEAFF | TGTGCCAGCAGGACAGGGGCGCTGAACACTGAAGCTTTCTTT
TRBJ1-1 | TRBV6-5 | NA | NA | CASRHRGGGHTEAFF | TGTGCCAGCAGGCACCGAGGGGGGGGCCATACTGAAGCTTTCTTT
TRBJ1-1 | TRBV5-1 | NA | NA | CASSAAIGNTEAFF | TGCGCCAGCAGCGCGGCTATAGGGAACACTGAAGCTTTCTTT
TRBJ1-5 | TRBV18 | NA | NA | CASSPSYSNQPQHF | TGTGCCAGCTCACCCAGTTATAGCAATCAGCCCCAGCATTTT
TRBJ2-7 | TRBV9 | NA | TRBD2 | CASSGGGKAYEQYF | TGTGCCAGCAGCGGGGGAGGGAAAGCCTACGAGCAGTACTTC
TRBJ1-1 | TRBV7-9 | NA | NA | CASSLAIGERRNTEAFF | TGTGCCAGCAGCTTAGCGATCGGGGAGAGAAGGAACACTGAAGCTTTCTTT
TRBJ1-1 | TRBV29-1 | few | NA | CSVGGTLTSNTEAFF | TGCAGCGTTGGCGGCACCTTAACCTCAAACACTGAAGCTTTCTTT
TRBJ2-1 | TRBV9 | NA | TRBD1 | CASSVEGAPYNEQFF | TGTGCCAGCAGCGTAGAGGGGGCGCCCTACAATGAGCAGTTCTTC
TRBJ2-7 | TRBV6-6 | NA | NA | CASRRQDPSYEQYF | TGTGCCAGCAGGAGACAGGATCCATCCTACGAGCAGTACTTC
TRBJ2-3 | TRBV10-1 | few | NA | CASSRVDGGSTDTQYF | TGCGCCAGCAGTCGAGTCGACGGGGGTAGCACAGATACGCAGTATTTT
TRBJ1-5 | TRBV5-4 | NA | NA | CASCTQLSNQPQHF | TGTGCCAGCTGCACGCAACTTAGCAATCAGCCCCAGCATTTT
TRBJ2-1 | TRBV7-9 | NA | NA | CASSSSNEQFF | TGTGCCAGCAGCTCCTCCAATGAGCAGTTCTTC
TRBJ2-7 | TRBV2 | once | TRBD1 | CACGQGSYEQYF | TGTGCCTGCGGACAGGGGTCGTACGAGCAGTACTTC
TRBJ1-1 | TRBV5-1 | NA | NA | CASSGLGQNTEAFF | TGCGCCAGCAGCGGACTGGGACAGAACACTGAAGCTTTCTTT
TRBJ2-3 | TRBV5-1 | NA | TRBD2 | CASSSGLAGYDPTDTQYF | TGCGCCAGCAGCTCGGGACTAGCGGGGTATGATCCCACAGATACGCAGTATTTT